This T cell receptor (beta chain) was sequenced during a study of blood T cell repertoires in COVID-19. The protocol was immunoSEQ multiplex PCR, while the TCRdb copy is restricted to in-frame clones and leaves out a portion. The table shows 200,000 to 250,000 clones, with almost 85% occurring only once. Seattle-derived patients entered the study during active infection and were followed longitudinally. The CDR3 is 13 amino acids. Trimming left V 3 bases short and J 1 base short, with 8 bases between. Germline V gene lookup returns CDR1 SQVTM and CDR2 ANQGSEA. The clonotype comes from a woman in her sixties or seventies with COVID-19, enrolled during active disease. J is TRBJ2-3 and V is TRBV29-1; D is unclear. The sample was peripheral blood. CDR3 sequence reads: CSVDLQGTDTQYF. CDR3 in DNA: TGCAGCGTTGATCTCCAGGGCACAGATACGCAGTATTTT.